A single sample is the source of the 10 T cell receptor beta chains below, sequenced in a study of regulatory T cells in long-lasting Graves disease. Arm-PCR of CDR3 regions with iRepertoire HTBI primers generated TCR beta libraries. MiXCR, applied by TCRdb to the multiplex PCR reads, yields one record per CDR3 protein. The repertoire holds under 450,000 distinct CDR3 sequences, with roughly 25% as singletons. Time point reported: persistent/refractory GD, antithyroid drugs over 5 years with positive TRAb. PBMCs provided the RNA from which the TCR library was made. The sample consisted of peripheral blood mononuclear cells (PBMCs), taken when the disease was refractory, from a patient treated with antithyroid drugs. These receptors were taken from a woman aged 40-49 years with Graves disease.

In this sample, this clonotype turned up many times. The V and J genes are TRBV20-1 and TRBJ2-1; D possibly corresponds to TRBD1 (5 bases). Germline V gene data show CDR1 as DFQATT and CDR2 as SNEGSKA (reference sequence). Trimming took off 5 bases at V and 4 bases at J, with 9 bases between the two ends. The CDR3 is 12 residues long. DNA of the CDR3: TGCAGTGCTCCAGGGTGGTACAATGAGCAGTTCTTC. This gives the protein CSAPGWYNEQFF.

The rearrangement uses TRBV20-1 and TRBJ2-2; either TRBD1 or TRBD2 may supply D (7 bases each). The V end lost 2 bases, the J end lost 5 bases, and 18 bases lay between the germline ends. Per germline, CDR1 DFQATT and CDR2 SNEGSKA (reference sequence). CDR3 length equals 16 residues. DNA of the CDR3: TGCAGTGCTAGACCCCCAGGGGGACTACCTACCGGGGAGCTGTTTTTT. Translated, it gives CSARPPGGLPTGELFF.

This clonotype was recorded a few times. The chain combines TRBV19 with TRBJ1-5; D is undetermined. This CDR3 spans 11 amino acids. Trimming removed 1 base at V and 12 bases at J, with 7 bases between. Germline loops: CDR1 LNHDA, CDR2 SQIVND (reference sequence). CDR3 amino acids: CASSIAWIQHF. The DNA of the CDR3 is TGTGCCAGTAGTATAGCGTGGATCCAGCATTTT.

There are many counts of this clonotype. The DNA of the CDR3 is TGTGCCAGCAGTGTCGGGAGGGGGGAAAAAAGACGGACTGAAGCTTTCTTT. It specifies CASSVGRGEKRRTEAFF. This sequence joins TRBV2 and TRBJ1-1; D may be TRBD1 (6 bases). V was pared by 4 bases and J by 5 bases, with 23 bases between. Looked up from germline, CDR1 is SNHLY and CDR2 is FYNNEI. The CDR3 extends over 17 amino acids.

V and J are TRBV20-1 and TRBJ2-5; no clear D gene. Germline V gene data show CDR1 as DFQATT and CDR2 as SNEGSKA (reference sequence). Trimming took 2 bases from V and 6 from J, leaving 19 bases between them. The CDR3 length is 15 residues. The CDR3 here is CSARPRIGWVKTQYF. The CDR3 DNA is TGCAGTGCTAGACCGCGGATAGGATGGGTGAAGACCCAGTACTTC.

This clonotype showed up many times. The V call is TRBV7-9, the J call TRBJ2-5; the D gene is possibly TRBD2 (5 bases). V lost 1 base, J lost 2 bases, and 8 bases lay in between. CDR1 is SEHNR, CDR2 FQNEAQ, per germline (reference sequence). The CDR3 sequence is 14 residues long. The CDR3 nucleotides are TGTGCCAGCAGCTTAGAAACTAGTCAAGAGACCCAGTACTTC. Amino acid sequence: CASSLETSQETQYF.

The CDR3 bases are TGCGCCAGCGGGACTAGCGGAAACACCGGGGAGCTGTTTTTT. It specifies CASGTSGNTGELFF. The chain joins TRBV5-1 to TRBJ2-2; 11 bases align to TRBD2. The J segment lost 2 bases and the V segment lost 7 bases, leaving 1 base of the junction unmatched. This CDR3 is 14 amino acids long. The V gene's germline CDR1 is SGHRS and CDR2 YFSETQ.

This clonotype was recorded at least ten times. The gene calls are TRBV28 and TRBJ1-2; unclear D gene. The CDR3 spans 14 residues. V dropped 3 bases and J dropped 4 bases, with 12 bases sitting between them. CDR1 and CDR2 (germline): MDHEN, SYDVKM. CDR3 loop: CASSLISAGYGYTF. The CDR3 nucleotides read TGTGCCAGCAGTTTGATTAGCGCAGGCTATGGCTACACCTTC.

This clonotype occurred once. The chain combines TRBV7-8 with TRBJ1-3; tentatively, D is TRBD1 (5 bases). The CDR3 runs to 16 residues. The germline CDR1 and CDR2 sequences are SGHVS and FQNEAQ. V was clipped by 7 bases and J by 0 bases, with 16 bases between them. CDR3 bases: TGTGCCAGCACTCCGGGACGGGTCCCCTCTGGAAACACCATATATTTT. This translates into CASTPGRVPSGNTIYF.

This clonotype counts as medium-sized. The V and J genes are TRBV28 and TRBJ1-2; 7 nucleotides agree with TRBD1. Trimming cost V 6 bases and J 7 bases; bases outside gene matches: 8. The CDR3 covers 13 residues. Germline values: CDR1 MDHEN, CDR2 SYDVKM. The CDR3 nucleotides are TGTGCCAGCAGCTCGGGGAGGGGGCTTGGCTACACCTTC. Its translation: CASSSGRGLGYTF.